Sequencing of this TCR beta chain was carried out in a study of T-cell memory formation after mild COVID-19. V was trimmed by 4 bases and J by 8 bases, leaving 18 bases between them. The CDR3 runs 15 residues. CDR1 and CDR2 from the germline V gene are MGHRA and YSYEKL. TCRdb reprocessed the 5' RACE reads with MiXCR, giving one entry per CDR3 protein. The sample holds roughly 560,000 distinct CDR3 sequences, roughly 20% seen once. Sequenced sample: PBMCs or a T cell subset sorted from them (not recorded which). This sequence was found in an adult woman who had mild COVID-19 (a few samples of this study predate the infection). Cell type and time point are not known. V is TRBV4-1 and J is TRBJ2-1; D remains unclear. The CDR3 loop reads CASSRRTDLGDEQFF. CDR3 DNA sequence: TGCGCCAGCAGCCGTAGGACCGACCTGGGTGATGAGCAGTTCTTC.